The clone carrying this TCR beta chain was seen a handful of times. The data were taken from a study of blood T cell repertoires in COVID-19. Germline V lookup: CDR1 LGHDT, CDR2 YNNKEL (reference sequence). V lost 4 bases to trimming and J lost 1 base; unmatched junction nucleotides: 8. This CDR3 is 16 amino acids long. This table comes from immunoSEQ multiplex PCR, and its TCRdb copy is limited to in-frame clones, with some not included. The sample has 150,000 or so clones, roughly 84% seen once. The chain has TRBV3-1 (or the pseudogene TRBV3-2) and TRBJ2-3, with 7 positions matching TRBD2. The sequenced material came from peripheral blood. The TCR originated in a woman in her sixties or seventies with COVID-19, enrolled during active disease. CDR3 nucleotides: TGTGCCAGCAGCCCTCGAGCCCGGGGGGGCACAGATACGCAGTATTTT. As protein: CASSPRARGGTDTQYF.